This T cell receptor beta chain is from a study of T cells in Graves' hyperthyroidism and ophthalmopathy. Study-level results: A median roughly 6.6 months before onset, the model predicted ophthalmopathy. Most thyroid clonotypes expanded above 0.001 appeared in blood too.

Worth noting for this clonotype: The antigen is unknown. One end of the junction does not line up with germline, which may come from a read error.

The CDR3 runs 13 residues. Germline CDR1 is SQVTM and CDR2 is ANQGSEA. Researchers amplified the TCR beta CDR3 regions from RNA transcripts. Primed by the HTBI set, a first-round RT-PCR was run on the TCR CDR3. A single record per CDR3 protein comes from TCRdb applying MiXCR to the multiplex PCR reads. The repertoire has hundreds of thousands of distinct CDR3 sequences, about 45% of them found once; the top ten carry just over 8%. Clinical symptoms, serum thyroxine and TRAb, thyroid ultrasound and orbital computed tomography were used for the diagnoses. Sequenced input: peripheral blood or thyroid tissue (not recorded which). The clonotype was recovered from a woman aged 18-30 years with Graves' hyperthyroidism. The rearrangement uses TRBV29-1 and TRBJ1-4; the match to TRBD1 covers 7 bases. In DNA, the CDR3 is TGCAGCGGCAGGACAGGCCACACTGAAGAACTGTTTTTT. Translated, it gives CSGRTGHTEELFF.